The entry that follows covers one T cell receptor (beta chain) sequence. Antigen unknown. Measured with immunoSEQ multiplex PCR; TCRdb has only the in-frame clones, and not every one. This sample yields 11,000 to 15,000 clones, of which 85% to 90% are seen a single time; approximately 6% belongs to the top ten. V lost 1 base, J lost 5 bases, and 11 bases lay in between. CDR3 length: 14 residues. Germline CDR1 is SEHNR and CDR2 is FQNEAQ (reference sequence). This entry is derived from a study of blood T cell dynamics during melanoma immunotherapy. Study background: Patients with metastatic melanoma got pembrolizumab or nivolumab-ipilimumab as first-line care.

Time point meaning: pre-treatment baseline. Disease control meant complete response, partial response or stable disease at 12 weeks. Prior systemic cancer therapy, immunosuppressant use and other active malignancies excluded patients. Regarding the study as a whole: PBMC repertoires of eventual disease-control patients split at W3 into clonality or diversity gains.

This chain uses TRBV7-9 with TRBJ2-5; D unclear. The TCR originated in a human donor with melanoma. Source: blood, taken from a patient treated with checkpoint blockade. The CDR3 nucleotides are TGTGCCAGCAGCTTAGTGGGGTTGGGGGAGACCCAGTACTTC. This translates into CASSLVGLGETQYF.